These 9 T cell receptor beta chains came from one sample sequenced in a study of shared clonotypes between healthy human individuals. Positively selected for CCR7, the CD45RO-negative cells used as naive CD8 cells excluded terminally differentiated effector memory CD45RA+ cells. Measured with immunoSEQ multiplex PCR; TCRdb has only the in-frame clones, and not every one. The data contain roughly 2,000,000 clones, just under 95% of them singletons. The sequenced sample consisted of naive CD8+ T cells sorted from blood. Receptors originate from a man aged 18 to 29 in good health.

The chain joins TRBV13 to TRBJ2-3; the D gene could be TRBD1 or TRBD2 (5 bases each). The CDR3 has 12 residues. Germline V gives CDR1 PRHDT, CDR2 FYEKMQ (reference sequence). Trimming pared 3 bases from V and 6 bases from J, leaving 7 bases between. The CDR3 DNA sequence: TGTGCCAGCAGCTTTTGGGGGGATACGCAGTATTTT. The encoded protein is CASSFWGDTQYF.

This sequence joins TRBV2 and TRBJ1-4; D perhaps matches TRBD1 (6 bases). V lost 5 bases and J 4 bases, leaving 11 bases between the germline ends. This CDR3 contains 14 residues. CDR1 is SNHLY, CDR2 FYNNEI, per germline. The CDR3 nucleotides read TGTGCCAGCAGTTTCGGACAGCTTAATGAAAAACTGTTTTTT. This encodes CASSFGQLNEKLFF.

This clone was recorded once. The genes are TRBV9 and TRBJ1-2, with TRBD1 matching 7 bases. The CDR3 sequence is 16 residues long. V dropped 0 bases and J dropped 5; count of bases not matched to a gene: 10. Germline V gene lookup returns CDR1 SGDLS and CDR2 YYNGEE. The DNA of the CDR3 is TGTGCCAGCAGCGTAGACGAGGGGGCGATCTTTTATGGCTACACCTTC. Translated: CASSVDEGAIFYGYTF.

The V gene is TRBV7-3, the J gene TRBJ2-3; D is unclear. The CDR3 has 13 residues. The V end was cut by 3 bases, the J end by 4 bases, with 8 bases between. The germline gives CDR1 SGHTA, CDR2 FQGTGA. The CDR3 loop reads CASSFFPADTQYF. The DNA of the CDR3 is TGTGCCAGCAGCTTCTTCCCAGCAGATACGCAGTATTTT.

The V gene is TRBV2, the J gene TRBJ2-3, with TRBD2 as a possible D gene (6 bases). V was clipped by 0 bases and J by 0 bases, with 13 bases between them. CDR1 SNHLY and CDR2 FYNNEI come from the germline V gene. This CDR3 is 17 amino acids long. This chain's CDR3 is CASSEALILASTDTQYF. The CDR3 nucleotides read TGTGCCAGCAGTGAAGCGCTTATACTAGCTAGCACAGATACGCAGTATTTT.

The V gene is TRBV6-1, the J gene TRBJ1-2; D perhaps matches TRBD1 (6 bases). CDR3 length: 16 residues. The V end was cut by 0 bases, the J end by 4 bases, with 15 bases between. CDR1 and CDR2 from the germline V gene are MNHNS and SASEGT. CDR3 in amino acids: CASSEASGEEGYGYTF. In nucleotides, the CDR3 is TGTGCCAGCAGTGAAGCCTCAGGGGAGGAGGGCTATGGCTACACCTTC.

This CDR3 is CASSPDISYEQYF. The CDR3 nucleotides read TGTGCCAGCAGCCCGGACATCTCCTACGAGCAGTACTTC. The V and J genes are TRBV7-8 and TRBJ2-7, with D possibly being TRBD1 (5 bases). CDR1 SGHVS and CDR2 FQNEAQ come from the germline V gene. This CDR3 is built from 13 residues. V lost 5 bases and J 0 bases, leaving 8 bases between the germline ends. The full variable domain, completed using reference TRBV7-8 and TRBJ2-7, is GAGVSQSPRYKVAKRGQDVALRCDPISGHVSLFWYQQALGQGPEFLTYFQNEAQLDKSGLPSDRFFAERPEGSVSTLKIQRTQQEDSAVYLCASSPDISYEQYFGPGTRLTVT.

As concerns this clone: Other DNA variants within this sample encode the same CDR3. The V call is TRBV29-1, the J call TRBJ2-5; 8 nucleotides align to TRBD2. CDR1 is SQVTM and CDR2 is ANQGSEA in the germline V gene. This CDR3 has 14 amino acids. Trimming cost V 0 bases and J 4 bases; bases outside gene matches: 4. CDR3 in amino acids: CSVEDRGGRETQYF. The CDR3 nucleotides read TGCAGCGTTGAAGATCGGGGGGGCCGAGAGACCCAGTACTTC.

The chain combines TRBV4-3 with TRBJ1-2, with 7 bases aligning to TRBD1. After removal of 4 bases from V and 8 bases from J, the junction contained 16 bases not matched to a gene. This CDR3 has 16 amino acids. Germline V CDR1 and CDR2: LGHNA, YSLEER. The CDR3 loop is CASSLVYWDSKGGYTF. In DNA form, the CDR3 reads TGCGCCAGCAGCCTCGTTTACTGGGACAGCAAGGGAGGCTACACCTTC.